The 18 T cell receptor beta chains presented below share a single source sample, sequenced in a study of T-cell memory formation after mild COVID-19. TCRdb ran MiXCR on the 5' RACE reads and lists one entry per CDR3 protein. The sample holds fewer than 450,000 distinct CDR3 sequences, roughly 21% seen once. The specimen sequenced was PBMCs or a T cell subset sorted from them (not recorded which). The receptors come from an adult woman who had mild COVID-19 (a few samples of this study predate the infection). Cell type and time point are not known.

This chain uses TRBV7-3 with TRBJ2-3, with D tentatively TRBD1 or TRBD2 (5 bases each). The germline V and J ends were trimmed by 3 bases and 0 bases, with 10 bases remaining between them. From germline, CDR1 is SGHTA and CDR2 FQGTGA. This CDR3 has 15 amino acids. The CDR3 DNA is TGTGCCAGCAGCTTTACGGGGCGTAGCACAGATACGCAGTATTTT. Encoded protein: CASSFTGRSTDTQYF.

This clonotype has a handful of counts. The V and J genes are TRBV20-1 and TRBJ1-2, with a possible D match to TRBD1 (6 bases). There are 16 residues in the CDR3. CDR1 and CDR2 (germline): DFQATT, SNEGSKA (reference sequence). Trimming pared 0 bases from V and 1 base from J, leaving 15 bases between. For the CDR3, the DNA is TGCAGTGCTAGAGATCCGGGCAGGGGCGATAACTATGGCTACACCTTC. Its translation: CSARDPGRGDNYGYTF.

The rearrangement uses TRBV12-3 or TRBV12-4 and TRBJ1-5; D might be TRBD1 (5 bases). Trimming cost V 3 bases and J 6 bases, with 9 bases left between them. This CDR3 region has 13 residues. CDR3 sequence reads: CASSFMGRQPQHF. In nucleotides, the CDR3 is TGTGCCAGCAGTTTTATGGGGCGTCAGCCCCAGCATTTT.

This clonotype showed up just a few times. The chain links TRBV6-2 or TRBV6-3 to TRBJ2-1, with 8 bases matching TRBD1. From germline, CDR1 is MNHEY and CDR2 SVGEGT. The V and J ends lost 2 bases and 7 bases, in that order; junction bases with no gene match: 16. The CDR3 consists of 18 residues. DNA for the CDR3: TGTGCCAGCAGTTACCCGGGAATCGGACAGGGAAACCGGAATGAGCAGTTCTTC. Its protein is CASSYPGIGQGNRNEQFF.

This clonotype was detected only a few times. The V and J genes are TRBV18 and TRBJ1-1; the D gene is possibly TRBD1 (6 bases). The V and J ends lost 2 bases and 5 bases respectively, with 12 bases between them. The CDR3 contains 14 residues. The germline V gene encodes CDR1 KGHSH and CDR2 LQKENI. CDR3 residues: CASSPTQGRTEAFF. CDR3 in DNA: TGTGCCAGCTCACCAACACAGGGTCGGACTGAAGCTTTCTTT.

This clonotype was observed a few times. The chain has TRBV6-2 or TRBV6-3 and TRBJ2-7; 10 bases align to TRBD2. Germline values: CDR1 MNHEY, CDR2 SVGEGT. This CDR3 is built from 16 residues. Trimming cost V 1 base and J 4 bases; bases outside gene matches: 7. The CDR3 is CASSYLGTSEIYEQYF. The CDR3 DNA reads TGTGCCAGCAGTTACTTGGGGACTAGCGAGATTTACGAGCAGTACTTC.

This clonotype has a handful of counts. The V gene is TRBV7-6, the J gene TRBJ2-7; the D gene is possibly TRBD2 (5 bases). Germline CDR1 SGHVS, CDR2 FNYEAQ. Trimming removed 5 bases at V and 0 bases at J, with 14 bases between. The CDR3 sequence is 15 residues long. In nucleotides, the CDR3 is TGTGCCAGCAGCCAAGCGCCCCGGGGCTCCTACGAGCAGTACTTC. This sequence encodes CASSQAPRGSYEQYF.

This rearrangement joins TRBV20-1 to TRBJ1-5, with D possibly TRBD1 on 5 matching bases. The CDR3 runs to 12 residues. Germline V gene data show CDR1 as DFQATT and CDR2 as SNEGSKA (reference sequence). The V and J ends lost 7 bases and 3 bases respectively, with 10 bases between them. CDR3 DNA: TGCAGTGGTCAGGGAAACAATCAGCCCCAGCATTTT. Translation gives CSGQGNNQPQHF.

The chain employs TRBV3-1 and TRBJ2-7, with D possibly matching TRBD1 (7 bases). Germline CDR1 and CDR2: LGHDT and YNNKEL (reference sequence). V lost 4 bases, J lost 1 base, and 17 bases lay in between. This CDR3 has 16 amino acids. CDR3 loop: CASSPAMAGQSYEQYF. CDR3 nucleotides: TGTGCCAGCAGCCCCGCCATGGCGGGACAGTCCTACGAGCAGTACTTC.

V usage is TRBV6-5 and J usage is TRBJ1-1; the D gene is possibly TRBD1 (5 bases). Trimming left V 6 bases short and J 3 bases short, with 17 bases between. This CDR3 has 15 amino acids. Germline V CDR1 and CDR2: MNHEY, SVGAGI. The CDR3 DNA follows: TGTGCCAGCAGACCTAAGGGGTTTGTGGACACTGAAGCTTTCTTT. Protein: CASRPKGFVDTEAFF.

This clonotype occurred a few times. The J gene is TRBJ2-5, the V gene TRBV24-1; D gene ambiguous. Germline V gives CDR1 KGHDR, CDR2 SFDVKD. The V end was cut by 0 bases, the J end by 1 base, with 14 bases between. The CDR3 runs to 17 residues. For the CDR3, the DNA is TGTGCCACCAGTGATTTGAATTTGGAGCACTTCCAAGAGACCCAGTACTTC. Translated, it gives CATSDLNLEHFQETQYF.

This clonotype was counted a few times. The chain links TRBV20-1 to TRBJ1-2, with 10 bases matching TRBD1. This CDR3 is 15 amino acids long. Per germline, CDR1 DFQATT and CDR2 SNEGSKA (reference sequence). The J segment lost 6 bases and the V segment lost 5 bases, leaving 12 bases of the junction unmatched. DNA of the CDR3: TGCAGTGCTCTCCCCCCCGGACAGGGGGTACATGGCTACACCTTC. Its translation: CSALPPGQGVHGYTF.

This clonotype was picked up a small number of times. This rearrangement joins TRBV7-2 to TRBJ2-5; D is possibly TRBD2 (6 bases). Germline V gene sequence: CDR1 SGHTA, CDR2 FQGNSA. CDR3 length: 14 residues. V lost 4 bases and J lost 3, with 12 bases in between. CDR3 nucleotides: TGTGCCAGCAGCTCAAATATAGCGGAAGAGACCCAGTACTTC. Protein product: CASSSNIAEETQYF. The whole variable domain, remainder taken from reference TRBV7-2 and TRBJ2-5, is GAGVSQSPSNKVTEKGKDVELRCDPISGHTALYWYRQSLGQGLEFLIYFQGNSAPDKSGLPSDRFSAERTGGSVSTLTIQRTQQEDSAVYLCASSSNIAEETQYFGPGTRLLVL.

This clonotype appeared many times. The V and J genes are TRBV20-1 and TRBJ2-7, with TRBD1 matching over 10 bases. Germline CDR1 DFQATT, CDR2 SNEGSKA (reference sequence). The CDR3 is 13 amino acids. Trimming cost V 7 bases and J 0 bases; bases outside gene matches: 3. DNA for the CDR3: TGCAGTGTTGGACAGGGGGTCTCCTACGAGCAGTACTTC. It codes for CSVGQGVSYEQYF.

The chain couples TRBV4-3 to TRBJ2-5, with 8 bases fitting TRBD2. Germline V CDR1 and CDR2: LGHNA, YSLEER. This CDR3 contains 15 residues. V lost 4 bases and J lost 2; bases outside the gene matches: 6. CDR3 bases: TGCGCCAGCAGCCGGGGACTAGGAAAGCAAGAGACCCAGTACTTC. This gives the protein CASSRGLGKQETQYF.

This sequence joins TRBV29-1 and TRBJ1-1; D is possibly TRBD1 (5 bases). The CDR3 is 13 amino acids. Per the germline V gene, CDR1 is SQVTM and CDR2 is ANQGSEA. CDR3 protein: CSYSRDWDTEAFF. CDR3 bases: TGCAGTTATTCGCGGGACTGGGACACTGAAGCTTTCTTT.

This clonotype has more than one count but fewer than ten. The rearrangement links TRBV20-1 to TRBJ2-7, with TRBD2 identical over 13 bases. The CDR3 length is 13 residues. With 6 bases clipped from V and 5 bases from J, the junction kept 4 bases outside the gene matches. Germline V CDR1 and CDR2: DFQATT, SNEGSKA (reference sequence). CDR3 in amino acids: CSAPLAGGNEQYF. CDR3 sequence (DNA): TGCAGTGCGCCACTAGCGGGGGGGAACGAGCAGTACTTC.

This clonotype was detected many times. V gene TRBV7-9 combines with J gene TRBJ2-2, with 7 bases fitting TRBD1. V lost 4 bases, J lost 2 bases, and 4 bases stayed unmatched. CDR1 and CDR2 (germline): SEHNR, FQNEAQ (reference sequence). The CDR3 has 15 amino acids. In DNA form, the CDR3 reads TGTGCCAGCAGCTCCCGGGACAGTAACACCGGGGAGCTGTTTTTT. This gives the protein CASSSRDSNTGELFF.